These 28 T cell receptor beta chains originate from one sample sequenced in a study of post-analysis software for immune sequencing data. Each TCR beta cDNA library carried unique molecular identifiers. TCRdb called the PCR reads again in MiXCR, with one record for every CDR3 protein. The sample has a few hundred thousand distinct CDR3 sequences, about a third seen once. Findings and limits, study-wide: There were about 5 TRBV segments more frequent in patients than controls, and TRBV5-6, TRBV5-1 and TRBV20-1 were among them.

Which antigens these TCRs recognize remains unknown. The specimen sequenced was blood. Receptors were obtained from a girl between 5 and 17 years old with multiple sclerosis.

This chain links TRBV14 with TRBJ2-1, with 14 nucleotides matching TRBD2. This CDR3 is 16 amino acids long. Unmatched junction bases numbered 1, after V lost 0 bases and J lost 6 bases. Germline-derived CDR1 and CDR2 are SGHDN and FVKESK. CDR3 region: CASSQETSGGGNEQFF. The CDR3, as DNA: TGTGCCAGCAGCCAAGAGACTAGCGGGGGGGGCAATGAGCAGTTCTTC.

This clonotype appeared a few times. The J gene is TRBJ2-5, the V gene TRBV11-2; D might be TRBD1 or TRBD2, each matching 5 bases. CDR3 length equals 16 residues. V dropped 4 bases and J dropped 5 bases, with 20 bases sitting between them. Germline-derived CDR1 and CDR2 are SGHAT and FQNNGV. The CDR3 DNA is TGTGCCAGCAGCTCCATTATTAGGTGGGGACGGGAGACCCAGTACTTC. The encoded protein is CASSSIIRWGRETQYF.

The rearrangement joins TRBV12-3 or TRBV12-4 to TRBJ2-7, with D perhaps matching TRBD1 (5 bases). Trimming shortened V by 4 bases and J by 7 bases, and 20 bases separated the two germline ends. This CDR3 contains 15 residues. The CDR3 nucleotides are TGTGCCAGCAGTTCCAGGGCAGGGCGTTACAATGAGCAGTACTTC. This sequence encodes CASSSRAGRYNEQYF.

The V gene is TRBV27, the J gene TRBJ2-1; TRBD2 might be the D (6 bases). Deletions cut 5 bases from V and 10 bases from J, with 15 bases between. Germline values: CDR1 MNHEY, CDR2 SMNVEV (reference sequence). The CDR3 has 13 amino acids. DNA for the CDR3: TGTGCCAGCAGTCCCTCGGGGAGGACGGAGCAGTTCTTC. Its translation is CASSPSGRTEQFF.

This clonotype was observed a few times. The chain combines TRBV20-1 with TRBJ1-1, with a tentative D call TRBD1 (6 bases). Trimming stripped 1 base from V and 11 bases from J, with 11 bases between. The length of the CDR3 is 11 residues. CDR1 is DFQATT, CDR2 SNEGSKA, per germline (reference sequence). The DNA of the CDR3 is TGCAGTGCTAGAGGACAGGCGGGGGCTTTCTTT. Protein sequence: CSARGQAGAFF.

This clonotype was observed once. A much bigger clone sits one base away, suggesting this may be a read error. The chain couples TRBV7-9 to TRBJ1-4, with D unresolved. Germline CDR1 is SEHNR and CDR2 is FQNEAQ (reference sequence). This CDR3 region has 15 residues. The DNA of the CDR3 is TGTGCCAGCAGCTTAGTCGCAGGTTTCCGGGAAAAACGGTTTTTT. This gives the protein CASSLVAGFREKRFF.

V usage is TRBV7-6 and J usage is TRBJ1-6; no clear D gene. This CDR3 contains 15 residues. Germline lookup yields CDR1 SGHVS and CDR2 FNYEAQ. V lost 0 bases and J 5 bases, leaving 8 bases between the germline ends. CDR3 bases: TGTGCCAGCAGCTTAGCATCGCCGGATAATTCACCCCTCCACTTT. Residues: CASSLASPDNSPLHF. Supplemented by reference TRBV7-6 and TRBJ1-6, the full variable domain reads GAGVSQSPRYKVTKRGQDVALRCDPISGHVSLYWYRQALGQGPEFLTYFNYEAQQDKSGLPNDRFSAERPEGSISTLTIQRTEQRDSAMYRCASSLASPDNSPLHFGNGTRLTVT.

This chain uses TRBV27 with TRBJ2-1; 7 bases line up with TRBD1. Trimming at V came to 4 bases and at J to 4 bases, leaving 4 bases not matched to a gene. The germline CDR1 and CDR2 sequences are MNHEY and SMNVEV (reference sequence). The CDR3 is 14 amino acids. The CDR3 coding sequence is TGTGCCAGCAGTTCCGACAGGGCTTACAATGAGCAGTTCTTC. This gives the protein CASSSDRAYNEQFF.

This rearrangement joins TRBV5-1 to TRBJ2-1; 14 bases fit TRBD2. The CDR3 spans 16 residues. CDR1 is SGHRS and CDR2 is YFSETQ in the germline V gene. V trimming: 4 bases; J trimming: 7 bases; junction bases outside the gene matches: 7. As DNA, the CDR3 is TGCGCCAGCAGCGAGACTAGCGGGGGGGCCGTAAATGAGCAGTTCTTC. This sequence encodes CASSETSGGAVNEQFF.

This clonotype has a handful of counts. The chain employs TRBV4-1 and TRBJ2-7; TRBD1 aligns across 7 bases. Germline CDR1 MGHRA, CDR2 YSYEKL. The CDR3 has 15 residues. Unmatched junction bases numbered 7, after V lost 4 bases and J lost 1 base. CDR3 protein: CASSLARGSSYEQYF. Written as DNA, the CDR3 is TGCGCCAGCAGCCTCGCCAGGGGGTCGTCCTACGAGCAGTACTTC.

The rearrangement uses TRBV3-1 and TRBJ2-5; D is unclear. V lost 1 base, J lost 5 bases, and 8 bases lay in between. The CDR3 sequence is 13 residues long. Germline V gene data show CDR1 as LGHDT and CDR2 as YNNKEL (reference sequence). CDR3 bases: TGTGCCAGCAGCCAAGGGACCTTGGAGACCCAGTACTTC. It is translated as CASSQGTLETQYF.

This clonotype was seen a few times. The V and J genes are TRBV24-1 and TRBJ2-7; 7 nucleotides match TRBD1. The CDR3 has 13 residues. Trimming cost V 7 bases and J 4 bases; bases outside gene matches: 6. CDR1 is KGHDR and CDR2 is SFDVKD in the germline V gene. CDR3 sequence (DNA): TGTGCCACCAGCCGGGACAGTATATACGAGCAGTACTTC. Residues: CATSRDSIYEQYF.

The V and J genes are TRBV6-1 and TRBJ2-7; D may match TRBD1 or TRBD2 (5 bases each). The CDR3 has 16 residues. From germline, CDR1 is MNHNS and CDR2 SASEGT. Trimming stripped 0 bases from V and 2 bases from J, with 14 bases between. CDR3 sequence reads: CASSEAHGAMAYEQYF. Here the CDR3 DNA reads TGTGCCAGCAGTGAAGCGCACGGGGCGATGGCCTACGAGCAGTACTTC.

The rearrangement uses TRBV24-1 and TRBJ2-1, with 12 positions matching TRBD2. Germline values: CDR1 KGHDR, CDR2 SFDVKD. The CDR3 sequence is 16 residues long. J was trimmed by 3 bases and V by 4 bases; bases with no gene match: 3. CDR3 bases: TGTGCCACCAGTGAGCCACTAGCGGGGGGCTACAATGAGCAGTTCTTC. This sequence encodes CATSEPLAGGYNEQFF.

This clonotype has more than one count but fewer than ten. This rearrangement joins TRBV11-1 to TRBJ2-1; 8 nucleotides agree with TRBD2. V gave up 5 bases and J gave up 5 bases; unmatched junction bases: 11. The CDR3 is 16 amino acids. CDR1 is SGHAT, CDR2 FQDESV, per germline (reference sequence). The DNA of the CDR3 is TGTGCCAGCAGCCTCCGGGGGGTAGCGGGGAACAATGAGCAGTTCTTC. This sequence encodes CASSLRGVAGNNEQFF. Filled out from reference TRBV11-1 and TRBJ2-1, the complete variable domain reads EAEVAQSPRYKITEKSQAVAFWCDPISGHATLYWYRQILGQGPELLVQFQDESVVDDSQLPKDRFSAERLKGVDSTLKIQPAELGDSAMYLCASSLRGVAGNNEQFFGPGTRLTVL.

The chain has TRBV9 and TRBJ1-2, with 8 bases fitting TRBD1. The germline CDR1 and CDR2 sequences are SGDLS and YYNGEE. The CDR3 covers 15 residues. V shed 3 bases, J shed 1 base, and the junction held 5 bases outside the gene matches. Written as DNA, the CDR3 is TGTGCCAGCAGCGCAACGGGACAGGATAACTATGGCTACACCTTC. Protein product: CASSATGQDNYGYTF.

The chain uses TRBV27 and TRBJ2-5; D gene unclear. The J call is in doubt because the DNA end fits TRBJ2-7 better. Germline-derived CDR1 and CDR2 are MNHEY and SMNVEV (reference sequence). The CDR3 spans 15 residues. The CDR3 nucleotides read TGTGCCAGCAGATCATTTAAAAACAACCTCTACGAGCAGTACTTC. The encoded protein is CASRSFKNNLYEQYF.

The rearrangement uses TRBV6-2 or TRBV6-3 and TRBJ1-1; TRBD1 matches 9 bases. The ends lost 2 bases at V and 0 bases at J; junction bases unmatched: 7. Germline V gene sequence: CDR1 MNHEY, CDR2 SVGEGT. The CDR3 extends over 17 amino acids. This CDR3 reads CASSYRGGTGMNTEAFF. The CDR3 DNA is TGTGCCAGCAGTTACCGCGGAGGGACAGGGATGAACACTGAAGCTTTCTTT.

This clonotype was seen only a few times. The rearrangement joins TRBV28 to TRBJ2-4; the match to TRBD2 covers 8 bases. The V gene end was trimmed by 2 bases and the J gene end by 3 bases; junction bases not matched to a gene: 3. The CDR3 covers 15 residues. CDR1 and CDR2 from the germline V gene are MDHEN and SYDVKM. CDR3 bases: TGTGCCAGCAGTTTAGGCGGGGGGCGCAAAAACATTCAGTACTTC. Its protein is CASSLGGGRKNIQYF. Using reference TRBV28 and TRBJ2-4 for the parts outside the CDR3, the full variable domain is DVKVTQSSRYLVKRTGEKVFLECVQDMDHENMFWYRQDPGLGLRLIYFSYDVKMKEKGDIPEGYSVSREKKERFSLILESASTNQTSMYLCASSLGGGRKNIQYFGAGTRLSVL.

In its sample, this clonotype was seen once. The chain couples TRBV2 to TRBJ2-1; a weak D match, TRBD2 (5 bases). CDR3 length: 19 residues. Germline CDR1 reads SNHLY; CDR2 reads FYNNEI. V was clipped by 3 bases and J by 7 bases, with 28 bases between them. In DNA form, the CDR3 reads TGTGCCAGCAGTGAGGTGGTAGCGACCCGGCGGGCTTTCGGGAATGAGCAGTTCTTC. This sequence encodes CASSEVVATRRAFGNEQFF.

The sample holds a few counts of this clonotype. V usage is TRBV28 and J usage is TRBJ1-1; a possible D gene is TRBD1 (5 bases). The CDR3 has 12 amino acids. The V end was cut by 2 bases, the J end by 10 bases, with 11 bases between. Germline lookup yields CDR1 MDHEN and CDR2 SYDVKM. The CDR3 DNA reads as TGTGCCAGCAGTTTAAGGACGGGGGTAGCTTTCTTT. Translating gives CASSLRTGVAFF.

V and J are TRBV5-1 and TRBJ2-1; D is unclear. Germline V CDR1 and CDR2: SGHRS, YFSETQ. With 4 bases removed from V and 0 bases from J, the gap between germline ends came to 14 bases. This CDR3 contains 16 residues. Here the CDR3 DNA reads TGCGCCAGCAGCAGAGGTAGATCCTTCTCCTACAATGAGCAGTTCTTC. This codes for CASSRGRSFSYNEQFF.

This clonotype was counted between two and nine times. The chain is built from TRBV7-2 and TRBJ2-3; D is unclear. The ends were cut back, 3 bases at V and 2 bases at J, with 9 bases in the middle. CDR1 is SGHTA and CDR2 is FQGNSA in the germline V gene. This CDR3 contains 14 residues. The CDR3 sequence is CASSFARFTDTQYF. The DNA of the CDR3 is TGTGCCAGCAGCTTCGCCAGGTTCACAGATACGCAGTATTTT.

A few counts support this clonotype. DNA of the CDR3: TGTGCCAGCAGCCGAGGACTAGGAAATGAGCAGTTCTTC. Encoded protein: CASSRGLGNEQFF. This chain uses TRBV7-9 with TRBJ2-1; 7 positions match TRBD2. The V gene end was trimmed by 5 bases and the J gene end by 7 bases; junction bases not matched to a gene: 5. This CDR3 contains 13 residues. Germline loops: CDR1 SEHNR, CDR2 FQNEAQ (reference sequence).

This clonotype was observed a few times. The CDR3 is CASGLGTFTDTQYF. In DNA, the CDR3 is TGTGCCAGCGGGCTAGGAACTTTCACAGATACGCAGTATTTT. This chain connects TRBV28 to TRBJ2-3; D is uncertain. This CDR3 contains 14 residues. V lost 8 bases to trimming and J lost 2 bases, with 14 bases between them. Germline assignment: CDR1 MDHEN and CDR2 SYDVKM.

This clonotype has ten or more counts. The chain is built from TRBV12-3 or TRBV12-4 and TRBJ1-2, with 10 bases identical to TRBD1. With V trimmed by 7 bases and J by 3 bases, 5 bases remained unmatched. The CDR3 has 14 amino acids. The CDR3, as DNA: TGTGCCAGCACCAGGACAGGGGGTGACTATGGCTACACCTTC. It codes for CASTRTGGDYGYTF.

This clonotype was counted between two and nine times. V and J are TRBV7-9 and TRBJ1-5; D unclear. Germline values: CDR1 SEHNR, CDR2 FQNEAQ (reference sequence). This CDR3 spans 15 amino acids. The ends were cut back, 2 bases at V and 2 bases at J, with 10 bases in the middle. This CDR3 is CASSLTSQGNQPQHF. The DNA of the CDR3 is TGTGCCAGCAGCTTAACTTCCCAGGGCAATCAGCCCCAGCATTTT.

The gene calls are TRBV27 and TRBJ1-5; possibly TRBD1 for D (6 bases). Trimming shortened V by 3 bases and J by 0 bases, and 12 bases separated the two germline ends. The CDR3 covers 16 residues. Looked up from germline, CDR1 is MNHEY and CDR2 is SMNVEV (reference sequence). The CDR3 DNA reads TGTGCCAGCAGTTTCGACAGGTCTTATAGCAATCAGCCCCAGCATTTT. Translated, it gives CASSFDRSYSNQPQHF.